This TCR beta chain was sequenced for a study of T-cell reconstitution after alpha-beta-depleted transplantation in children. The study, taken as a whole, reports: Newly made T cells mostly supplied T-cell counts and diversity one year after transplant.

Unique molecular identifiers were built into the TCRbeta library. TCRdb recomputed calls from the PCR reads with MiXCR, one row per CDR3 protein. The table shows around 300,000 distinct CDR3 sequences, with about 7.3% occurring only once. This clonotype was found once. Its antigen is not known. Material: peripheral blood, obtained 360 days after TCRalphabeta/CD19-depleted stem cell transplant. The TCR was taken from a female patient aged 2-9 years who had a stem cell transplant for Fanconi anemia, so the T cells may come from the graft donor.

CDR3 region: CASRREQNTEAFF. The CDR3 bases are TGCGCCAGCAGGAGAGAACAGAACACTGAAGCTTTCTTT. The chain couples TRBV5-1 to TRBJ1-1; D not certain. Trimming shortened V by 5 bases and J by 1 base, and 9 bases separated the two germline ends. The CDR3 is made up of 13 amino acids. Germline lookup yields CDR1 SGHRS and CDR2 YFSETQ. The entire variable domain, with the rest obtained from reference TRBV5-1 and TRBJ1-1, is as follows: KAGVTQTPRYLIKTRGQQVTLSCSPISGHRSVSWYQQTPGQGLQFLFEYFSETQRNKGNFPGRFSGRQFSNSRSEMNVSTLELGDSALYLCASRREQNTEAFFGQGTRLTVV.